This T cell receptor beta chain emerged from a study of molecular identifiers for immune sequencing clone quantification. Findings and limits, study-wide: Clones above 20 RNA copies held over 97% of effector molecules, under 1% in naive cells.

In the case of this clonotype: No antigen is known for it.

Naive CD8 T cells were sorted as CD8+CD4-CCR7+CD45RA+. Listed TCR primers, together with previously described methods, were used for the bulk TCR libraries. In TCRdb, the PCR reads were re-called with MiXCR into one record per CDR3 protein. This sample has a few hundred thousand distinct CDR3 sequences; under 25% occur once, and the top ten carry about 0.74%. The ends were cut back, 5 bases at V and 0 bases at J, with 8 bases in the middle. Germline loops: CDR1 SEHNR, CDR2 FQNEAQ (reference sequence). The CDR3 sequence is 13 residues long. The receptor comes from a human donor in good health. Some libraries in this study had Jurkat cell RNA spiked in. This rearrangement joins TRBV7-9 to TRBJ2-7; maybe TRBD2 (5 bases). The material sequenced was naive CD8+ T cells from blood, with Jurkat cell RNA spiked in. Subset noted: FACS-sorted CD8+CD4-CCR7+CD45RA+ naive T cells. The CDR3 DNA sequence: TGTGCCAGCAGCACCGGGAACTCCTACGAGCAGTACTTC. Its protein product is CASSTGNSYEQYF.